This record concerns one TCR beta chain sequence. This sample was taken from a study of blood T cell repertoires in COVID-19. The authors' processing: Amplification with reference gene primers provided the estimates of nucleated cell counts. The method was immunoSEQ multiplex PCR; TCRdb's version includes in-frame clones alone and lacks a portion of them. The V and J calls and the clone size are those of that table, but D and trimming were determined from the DNA. Of about 250,000 clones in the sample, around 88% were seen once. Per the germline V gene, CDR1 is SGHNT and CDR2 is YYREEE (reference sequence). There are 15 residues in the CDR3. The V gene end was trimmed by 4 bases and the J gene end by 4 bases; junction bases not matched to a gene: 9.

This sequence originates from a woman of 80 years or more with COVID-19, enrolled during active disease. The material sequenced was peripheral blood. The J gene is TRBJ1-2, the V gene TRBV5-4; 8 bases line up with TRBD1. CDR3 in DNA: TGTGCCAGCAGCCCGCCAGGTACAGGGGGCTATGGCTACACCTTC. It yields the protein CASSPPGTGGYGYTF. Based on the CDR3 plus reference TRBV5-4 and TRBJ1-2, the full variable domain is ETGVTQSPTHLIKTRGQQVTLRCSSQSGHNTVSWYQQALGQGPQFIFQYYREEENGRGNFPPRFSGLQFPNYSSELNVNALELDDSALYLCASSPPGTGGYGYTFGSGTRLTVV.